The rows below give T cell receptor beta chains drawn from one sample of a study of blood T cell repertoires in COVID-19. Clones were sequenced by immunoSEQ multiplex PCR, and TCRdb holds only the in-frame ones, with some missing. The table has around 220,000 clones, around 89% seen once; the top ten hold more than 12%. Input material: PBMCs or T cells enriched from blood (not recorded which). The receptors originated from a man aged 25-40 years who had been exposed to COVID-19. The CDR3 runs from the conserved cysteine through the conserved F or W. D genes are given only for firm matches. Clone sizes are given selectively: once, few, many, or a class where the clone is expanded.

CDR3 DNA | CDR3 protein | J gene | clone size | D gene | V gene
TGTGCCAGCAGCTTAGGATCGGTCTACAATGAGCAGTTCTTC | CASSLGSVYNEQFF | TRBJ2-1 | NA | NA | TRBV7-2
TGTGCCAGCAGCCAAGAAAAGCTCTACGAGCAGTACTTC | CASSQEKLYEQYF | TRBJ2-7 | NA | NA | TRBV3-1/TRBV3-2
TGTGCTAGTGGTGCCTGGAGAGAGACCCAGTACTTC | CASGAWRETQYF | TRBJ2-5 | NA | NA | TRBV12-5
TGTGCCAGCAGTTTCGGGACAGGGGGCAGCTACACCTTC | CASSFGTGGSYTF | TRBJ1-2 | NA | TRBD1 | TRBV6-5
TGTGCCAGTGGGACCCGGGCGGGGGGGCCCACAGATACGCAGTATTTT | CASGTRAGGPTDTQYF | TRBJ2-3 | NA | TRBD2 | TRBV2
TGCGCCAGCACAGCGAGTGGGCAGGGCAGTGGCTACACCTTC | CASTASGQGSGYTF | TRBJ1-2 | once | NA | TRBV5-1
TGTGCCTGGACCACTAGATCCGATGAGCAGTTCTTC | CAWTTRSDEQFF | TRBJ2-1 | NA | NA | TRBV30
TGTGCCAGCAGCTCGCGGGGGGGCCCGACAGATACGCAGTATTTT | CASSSRGGPTDTQYF | TRBJ2-3 | NA | TRBD2 | TRBV14
TGTGCCAGCAGCTTGATCAGGGGATATGGAAACACCATATATTTT | CASSLIRGYGNTIYF | TRBJ1-3 | NA | NA | TRBV11-2
TGTGCCAGTAGTATCGGGGGGGTGAGGAACACTGAAGCTTTCTTT | CASSIGGVRNTEAFF | TRBJ1-1 | NA | NA | TRBV19
TGTGCCTGGAGCGGTGGAGGAGGGGCCCCACGAGCTTTCTTT | CAWSGGGGAPRAFF | TRBJ1-1 | NA | NA | TRBV30
TGTGCCAGCAGCCGGGACATCCAAGAGACCCAGTACTTC | CASSRDIQETQYF | TRBJ2-5 | NA | NA | TRBV5-5
TGCGCCAGCAGCCTGGACATGGATCTCTCTGGAAACACCATATATTTT | CASSLDMDLSGNTIYF | TRBJ1-3 | NA | NA | TRBV4-1
TGTGCCAGCAGTGAATACGGGACAGAATATGGCTACACCTTC | CASSEYGTEYGYTF | TRBJ1-2 | NA | TRBD1 | TRBV25-1
TGCGCCAGCAGCCAAGACAGTTTCTACGAGCAGTACTTC | CASSQDSFYEQYF | TRBJ2-7 | NA | NA | TRBV4-1
TGCAGCGTTGCTTGGCAGGACAATGAGCAGTTCTTC | CSVAWQDNEQFF | TRBJ2-1 | NA | NA | TRBV29-1
TGTGCCAGCAGTCCAGGGGCCGGGGCCAACGTCCTGACTTTC | CASSPGAGANVLTF | TRBJ2-6 | NA | NA | TRBV5-6
TGTGCCAGCAGTTACGAGGCAGGGCAGGAACAGAACTATGGCTACACCTTC | CASSYEAGQEQNYGYTF | TRBJ1-2 | NA | NA | TRBV6-2/TRBV6-3
TGTGCCAGCTCACCACAGGCCCTAGGAACGGGTACCGGGGAGCTGTTTTTT | CASSPQALGTGTGELFF | TRBJ2-2 | NA | NA | TRBV18
TGTGCCAGCGGGCGGGAAACCGGGGAGCTGTTTTTT | CASGRETGELFF | TRBJ2-2 | NA | NA | TRBV2
TGTGCCAGCAGCCATGACCAGGGTTACGAGCAGTACTTC | CASSHDQGYEQYF | TRBJ2-7 | NA | NA | TRBV3-1/TRBV3-2
TGCGGATCCTCCGGATCAGGGGGCATCCATGAGCAGTTCTTC | CGSSGSGGIHEQFF | TRBJ2-1 | NA | TRBD1 | TRBV29-1
TGTGCCAGCAGTGATCGTCCGGACAGGGTCCTCTCTTTT | CASSDRPDRVLSF | TRBJ1-6 | NA | TRBD1 | TRBV2
TGTGCCTGCACCGGAGCTAATGAAAAACTGTTTTTT | CACTGANEKLFF | TRBJ1-4 | NA | NA | TRBV30
TGTGCCAGCTCACAACTGAGGATAAATGAGCAGTTCTTC | CASSQLRINEQFF | TRBJ2-1 | NA | NA | TRBV18
TGCGCCAGCAGCCGAACGACTCCGAACACCGGGGAGCTGTTTTTT | CASSRTTPNTGELFF | TRBJ2-2 | NA | NA | TRBV4-1
TGTGCCAGGGAGGGGGGGGGTAGCTCCTACGAGCAGTACTTC | CAREGGGSSYEQYF | TRBJ2-7 | NA | NA | TRBV27
TGCGCCAGCAGCCAAGATCGGACAGGGGGAGACGACGAGCAGTACTTC | CASSQDRTGGDDEQYF | TRBJ2-7 | NA | TRBD1 | TRBV4-1
TGTGCCATCAGTGACGGAGCGGGGTGGGAGACCCAGTACTTC | CAISDGAGWETQYF | TRBJ2-5 | NA | TRBD2 | TRBV10-3
TGTGCCAGCAGCTTGTGGCTTAACACTGAAGCTTTCTTT | CASSLWLNTEAFF | TRBJ1-1 | NA | NA | TRBV5-5
TGCGCCAGCAGCGGGACAGGGTACACTGAAGCTTTCTTT | CASSGTGYTEAFF | TRBJ1-1 | NA | TRBD1 | TRBV5-1
TGCGCCAGCAGCCAGACCCGGACTAGCGGGGGTCCGTACCAAGAGACCCAGTACTTC | CASSQTRTSGGPYQETQYF | TRBJ2-5 | NA | TRBD2 | TRBV4-3
TGTGCCAGCAGCATCCTACTAGGCTACGAGCAGTACTTC | CASSILLGYEQYF | TRBJ2-7 | NA | NA | TRBV13
TGCGCCAGCAGCTTTGGGGGGGCAACCTACGAGCAGTACTTC | CASSFGGATYEQYF | TRBJ2-7 | NA | NA | TRBV5-1
TGTGCCAGCAGCTTGACAGTGAACACTGAAGCTTTCTTT | CASSLTVNTEAFF | TRBJ1-1 | NA | NA | TRBV5-4
TGTGCCAGCAGTTACCAAGCGGACCCAAACTACGAGCAGTACTTC | CASSYQADPNYEQYF | TRBJ2-7 | NA | NA | TRBV6-5